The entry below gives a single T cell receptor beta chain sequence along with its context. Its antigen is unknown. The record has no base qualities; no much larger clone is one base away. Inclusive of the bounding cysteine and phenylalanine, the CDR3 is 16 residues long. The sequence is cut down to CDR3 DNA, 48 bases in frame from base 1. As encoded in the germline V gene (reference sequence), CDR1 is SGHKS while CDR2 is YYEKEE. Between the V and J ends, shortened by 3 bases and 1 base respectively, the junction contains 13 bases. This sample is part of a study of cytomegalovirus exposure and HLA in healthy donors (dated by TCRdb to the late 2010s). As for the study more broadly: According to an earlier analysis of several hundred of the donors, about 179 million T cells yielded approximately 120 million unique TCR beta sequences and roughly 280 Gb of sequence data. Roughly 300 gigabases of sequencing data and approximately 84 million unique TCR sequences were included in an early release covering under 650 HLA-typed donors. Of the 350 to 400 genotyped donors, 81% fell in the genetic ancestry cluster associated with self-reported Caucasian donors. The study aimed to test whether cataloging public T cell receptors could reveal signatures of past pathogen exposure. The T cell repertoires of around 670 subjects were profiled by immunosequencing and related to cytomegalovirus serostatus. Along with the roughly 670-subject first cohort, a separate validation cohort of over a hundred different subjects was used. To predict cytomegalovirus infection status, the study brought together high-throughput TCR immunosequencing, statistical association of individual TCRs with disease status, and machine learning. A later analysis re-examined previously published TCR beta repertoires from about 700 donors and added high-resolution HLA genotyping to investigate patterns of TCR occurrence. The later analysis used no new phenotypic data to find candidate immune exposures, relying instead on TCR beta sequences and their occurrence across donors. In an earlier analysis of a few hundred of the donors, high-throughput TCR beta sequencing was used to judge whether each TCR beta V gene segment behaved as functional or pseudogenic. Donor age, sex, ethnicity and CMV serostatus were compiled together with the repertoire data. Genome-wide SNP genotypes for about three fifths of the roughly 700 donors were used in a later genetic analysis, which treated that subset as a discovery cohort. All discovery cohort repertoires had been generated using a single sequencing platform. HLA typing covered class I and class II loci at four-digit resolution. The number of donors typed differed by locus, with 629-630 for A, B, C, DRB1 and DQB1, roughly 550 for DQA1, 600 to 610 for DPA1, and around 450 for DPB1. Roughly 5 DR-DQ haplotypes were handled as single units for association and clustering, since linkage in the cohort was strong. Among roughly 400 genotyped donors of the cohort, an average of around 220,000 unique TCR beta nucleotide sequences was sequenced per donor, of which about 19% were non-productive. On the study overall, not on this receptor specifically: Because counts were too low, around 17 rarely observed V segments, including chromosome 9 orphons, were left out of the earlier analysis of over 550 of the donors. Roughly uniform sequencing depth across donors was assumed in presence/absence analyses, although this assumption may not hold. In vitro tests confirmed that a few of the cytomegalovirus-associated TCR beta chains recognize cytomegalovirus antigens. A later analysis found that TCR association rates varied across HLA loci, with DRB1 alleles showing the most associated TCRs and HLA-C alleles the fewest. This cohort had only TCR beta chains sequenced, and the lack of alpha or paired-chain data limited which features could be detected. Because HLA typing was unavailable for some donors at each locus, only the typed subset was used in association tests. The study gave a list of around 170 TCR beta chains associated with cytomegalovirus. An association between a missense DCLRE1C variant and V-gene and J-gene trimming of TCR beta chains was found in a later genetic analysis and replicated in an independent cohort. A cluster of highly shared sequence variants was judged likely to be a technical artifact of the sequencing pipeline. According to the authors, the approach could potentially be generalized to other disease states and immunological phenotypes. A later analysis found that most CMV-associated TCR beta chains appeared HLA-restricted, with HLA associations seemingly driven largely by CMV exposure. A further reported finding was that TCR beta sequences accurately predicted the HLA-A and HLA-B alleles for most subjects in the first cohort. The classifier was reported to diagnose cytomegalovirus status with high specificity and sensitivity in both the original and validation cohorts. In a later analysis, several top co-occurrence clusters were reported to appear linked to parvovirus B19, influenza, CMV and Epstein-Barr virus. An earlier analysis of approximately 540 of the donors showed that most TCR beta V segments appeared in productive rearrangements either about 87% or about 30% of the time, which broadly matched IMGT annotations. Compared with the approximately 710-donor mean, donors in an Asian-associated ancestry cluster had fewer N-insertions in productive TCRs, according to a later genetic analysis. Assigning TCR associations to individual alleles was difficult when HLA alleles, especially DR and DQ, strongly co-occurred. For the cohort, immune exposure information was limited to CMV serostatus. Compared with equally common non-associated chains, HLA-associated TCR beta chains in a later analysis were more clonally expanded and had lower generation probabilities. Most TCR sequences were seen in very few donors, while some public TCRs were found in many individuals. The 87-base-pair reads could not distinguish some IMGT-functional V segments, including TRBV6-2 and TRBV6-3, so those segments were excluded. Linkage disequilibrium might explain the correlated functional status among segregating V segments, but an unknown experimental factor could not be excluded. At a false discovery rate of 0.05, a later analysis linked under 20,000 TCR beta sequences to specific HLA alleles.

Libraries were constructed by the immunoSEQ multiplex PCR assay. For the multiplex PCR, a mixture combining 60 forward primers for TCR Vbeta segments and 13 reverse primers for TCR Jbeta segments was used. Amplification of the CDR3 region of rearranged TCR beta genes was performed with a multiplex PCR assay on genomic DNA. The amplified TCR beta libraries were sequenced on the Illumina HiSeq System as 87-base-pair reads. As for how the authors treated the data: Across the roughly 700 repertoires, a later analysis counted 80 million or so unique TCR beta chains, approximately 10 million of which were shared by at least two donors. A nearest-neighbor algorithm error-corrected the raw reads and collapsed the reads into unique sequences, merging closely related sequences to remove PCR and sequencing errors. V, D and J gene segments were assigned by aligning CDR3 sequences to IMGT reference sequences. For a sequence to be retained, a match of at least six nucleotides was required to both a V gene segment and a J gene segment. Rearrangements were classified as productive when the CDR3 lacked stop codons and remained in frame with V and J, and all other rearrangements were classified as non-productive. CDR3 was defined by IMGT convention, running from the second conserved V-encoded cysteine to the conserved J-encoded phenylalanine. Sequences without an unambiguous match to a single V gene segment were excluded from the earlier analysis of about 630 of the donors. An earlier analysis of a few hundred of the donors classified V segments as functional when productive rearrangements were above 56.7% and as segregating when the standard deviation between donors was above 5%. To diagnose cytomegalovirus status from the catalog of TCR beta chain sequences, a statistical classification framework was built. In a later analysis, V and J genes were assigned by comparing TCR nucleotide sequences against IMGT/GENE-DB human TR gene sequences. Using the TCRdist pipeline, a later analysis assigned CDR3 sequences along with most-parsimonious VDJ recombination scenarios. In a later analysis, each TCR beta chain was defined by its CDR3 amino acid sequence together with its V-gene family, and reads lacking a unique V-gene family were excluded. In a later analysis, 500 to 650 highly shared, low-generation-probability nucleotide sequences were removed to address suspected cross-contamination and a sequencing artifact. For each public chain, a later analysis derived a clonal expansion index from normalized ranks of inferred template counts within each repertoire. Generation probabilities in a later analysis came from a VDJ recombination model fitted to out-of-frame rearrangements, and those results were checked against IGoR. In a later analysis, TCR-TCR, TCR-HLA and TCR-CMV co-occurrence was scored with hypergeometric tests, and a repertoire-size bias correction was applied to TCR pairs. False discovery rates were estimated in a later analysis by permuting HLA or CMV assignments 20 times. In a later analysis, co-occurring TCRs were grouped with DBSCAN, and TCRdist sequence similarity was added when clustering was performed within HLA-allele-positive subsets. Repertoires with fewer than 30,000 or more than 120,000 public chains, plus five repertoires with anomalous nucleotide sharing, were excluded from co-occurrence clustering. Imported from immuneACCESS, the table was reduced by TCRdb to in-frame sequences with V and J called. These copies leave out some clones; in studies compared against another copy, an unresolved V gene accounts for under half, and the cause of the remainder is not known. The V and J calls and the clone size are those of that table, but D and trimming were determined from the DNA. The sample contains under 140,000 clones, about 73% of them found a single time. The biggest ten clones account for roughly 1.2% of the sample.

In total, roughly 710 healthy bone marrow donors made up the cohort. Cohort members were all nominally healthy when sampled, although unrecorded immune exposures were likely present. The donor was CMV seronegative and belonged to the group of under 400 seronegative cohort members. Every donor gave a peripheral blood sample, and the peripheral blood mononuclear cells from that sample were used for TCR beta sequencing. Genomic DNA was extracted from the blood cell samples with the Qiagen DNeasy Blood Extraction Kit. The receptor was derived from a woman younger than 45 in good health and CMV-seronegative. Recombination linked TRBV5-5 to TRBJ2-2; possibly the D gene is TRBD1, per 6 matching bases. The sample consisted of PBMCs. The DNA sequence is TGTGCCAGCAGCTCCAGGACAGATGAGAACACCGGGGAGCTGTTTTTT. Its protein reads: CASSSRTDENTGELFF. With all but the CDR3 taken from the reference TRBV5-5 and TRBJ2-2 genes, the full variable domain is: DAGVTQSPTHLIKTRGQQVTLRCSPISGHKSVSWYQQVLGQGPQFIFQYYEKEERGRGNFPDRFSARQFPNYSSELNVNALLLGDSALYLCASSSRTDENTGELFFGEGSRLTVL.